The rows below give T cell receptor beta chains drawn from one sample of a study. One entry per CDR3 protein results from TCRdb running MiXCR on the 5' RACE reads. Of about 43,000 distinct CDR3 sequences detected, roughly 22% appear once; the ten largest clones hold 3.5% to 4.5%. The sample comprised Tregs sorted from a lymph node. These receptors came from a female donor with breast cancer. CDR3s include the opening cysteine and the closing phenylalanine or tryptophan. The D gene is left open where the match is weak. Part of the rows lack a size; the others show once, few, many or a class for expanded clones.

V gene: TRBV4-1
clone size: many
D gene: TRBD1
J gene: TRBJ2-7
CDR3 DNA: TGCGCCAGCAGCCTCTCAGGGGGTAGCTCCTACGAGCAGTACTTC
CDR3 protein: CASSLSGGSSYEQYF

V gene: TRBV5-1
clone size: once
D gene: TRBD2
J gene: TRBJ2-1
CDR3 DNA: TGCGCCAGCAGCTACCCGACTAGCGGGGAGATCCTATCCTACAATGAGCAGTTCTTC
CDR3 protein: CASSYPTSGEILSYNEQFF

V gene: TRBV20-1
clone size: many
D gene: TRBD1
J gene: TRBJ1-6
CDR3 DNA: TGCAGTGCTACCCGACAGGGGCGGGATTCACCCCTCCACTTT
CDR3 protein: CSATRQGRDSPLHF

V gene: TRBV9
clone size: .
D gene: .
J gene: TRBJ2-6
CDR3 DNA: TGTGCCAGCAGCGTAGAGGGGCGGGGACAGCACCCTGGCTCTGGGGCCAACGTCCTGACTTTC
CDR3 protein: CASSVEGRGQHPGSGANVLTF

V gene: TRBV12-3/TRBV12-4
clone size: many
D gene: TRBD2
J gene: TRBJ2-2
CDR3 DNA: TGTGCCAGCGAGCTAGCGGGGAACACCGGGGAGCTGTTTTTT
CDR3 protein: CASELAGNTGELFF

V gene: TRBV7-6
clone size: .
D gene: .
J gene: TRBJ1-5
CDR3 DNA: TGTGCCAGCAGCTTAGGAGGGGGTCCCAATCAGCCCCAGCATTTT
CDR3 protein: CASSLGGGPNQPQHF

V gene: TRBV20-1
clone size: many
D gene: TRBD2
J gene: TRBJ2-2
CDR3 DNA: TGCAGTGCTAGAGATCGGGCTAGCGGGAGGAGCGGGGAGCTGTTTTTT
CDR3 protein: CSARDRASGRSGELFF

V gene: TRBV28
clone size: .
D gene: .
J gene: TRBJ2-7
CDR3 DNA: TGTGCCAGCAGCAGGACAGCTCTCTACGAGCAGTACTTC
CDR3 protein: CASSRTALYEQYF

V gene: TRBV27
clone size: .
D gene: .
J gene: TRBJ1-1
CDR3 DNA: TGTGCCAGCAGTTCCGGAGGCGAAGCTGTCTTT
CDR3 protein: CASSSGGEAVF

V gene: TRBV15
clone size: many
D gene: .
J gene: TRBJ1-4
CDR3 DNA: TGTGCCACCAGCAGAGGATTTTCTGAAAAACTGTTTTTT
CDR3 protein: CATSRGFSEKLFF

V gene: TRBV13
clone size: .
D gene: .
J gene: TRBJ2-7
CDR3 DNA: TGTGCCAGCAGCTTAGGGACACTCTACGAGCAGTACTTC
CDR3 protein: CASSLGTLYEQYF

V gene: TRBV7-3
clone size: .
D gene: .
J gene: TRBJ1-5
CDR3 DNA: TGTGCCAGCAGCCCTCCTTGTGGGATTAATCAGCCCCAGCATTTT
CDR3 protein: CASSPPCGINQPQHF

V gene: TRBV28
clone size: .
D gene: .
J gene: TRBJ2-6
CDR3 DNA: TGTGCCAGCAGTTTATACTTCTCTGGGGCCAACGTCCTGACTTTC
CDR3 protein: CASSLYFSGANVLTF

V gene: TRBV20-1
clone size: few
D gene: .
J gene: TRBJ2-4
CDR3 DNA: TGCAGTGCTAGTGTCTCCAACATTCAGTACTTC
CDR3 protein: CSASVSNIQYF

V gene: TRBV5-1
clone size: many
D gene: .
J gene: TRBJ2-1
CDR3 DNA: TGCGCCAGCAGCTCGGAAGTCGGACGGGACAACCAATACAATGAGCAGTTCTTC
CDR3 protein: CASSSEVGRDNQYNEQFF

V gene: TRBV27
clone size: few
D gene: .
J gene: TRBJ2-7
CDR3 DNA: TGTGCCAGCAGTTTAAGGCAGGGATCCTACGAGCAGTACTTC
CDR3 protein: CASSLRQGSYEQYF

V gene: TRBV5-4
clone size: few
D gene: .
J gene: TRBJ2-5
CDR3 DNA: TGTGCCAGCAGCTTACGGTACCAAGAGACCCAGTACTTC
CDR3 protein: CASSLRYQETQYF

V gene: TRBV2
clone size: .
D gene: TRBD1
J gene: TRBJ1-1
CDR3 DNA: TGTGCCAGCAGTGATCAGGGACAGGGGGAGAGCACTGAAGCTTTCTTT
CDR3 protein: CASSDQGQGESTEAFF

V gene: TRBV12-3/TRBV12-4
clone size: few
D gene: TRBD2
J gene: TRBJ2-3
CDR3 DNA: TGTGCCAGCAGAGGACTAGCTTTCCCAGATACGCAGTATTTT
CDR3 protein: CASRGLAFPDTQYF

V gene: TRBV3-1
clone size: many
D gene: TRBD1
J gene: TRBJ1-1
CDR3 DNA: TGTGCCAGCAGCCAACAGGGGGGGGCTGAAGCTTTCTTT
CDR3 protein: CASSQQGGAEAFF

V gene: TRBV4-1
clone size: few
D gene: .
J gene: TRBJ2-2
CDR3 DNA: TGCGCCAGCAGCCAATCTGACCTTAGAGGGCCCGGGGAGCTGTTTTTT
CDR3 protein: CASSQSDLRGPGELFF

V gene: TRBV30
clone size: few
D gene: .
J gene: TRBJ2-5
CDR3 DNA: TGTGCCTGGAGTAGACGGCTTCAAGAGACCCAGTACTTC
CDR3 protein: CAWSRRLQETQYF

V gene: TRBV3-1
clone size: many
D gene: .
J gene: TRBJ2-4
CDR3 DNA: TGTGCCAGCAGCCAAGGAAGCCGGGCTACAGAACGGTACTTC
CDR3 protein: CASSQGSRATERYF

V gene: TRBV30
clone size: .
D gene: .
J gene: TRBJ2-3
CDR3 DNA: TGTGCCTGTGAGATCGATACGCAGTATTTT
CDR3 protein: CACEIDTQYF

V gene: TRBV4-3
clone size: many
D gene: .
J gene: TRBJ2-7
CDR3 DNA: TGCGCCAGCAGCCAAGACAGACCGGGGGAGCAGTACTTC
CDR3 protein: CASSQDRPGEQYF

V gene: TRBV20-1
clone size: few
D gene: .
J gene: TRBJ2-1
CDR3 DNA: TGCAGTGCCGACCCATGGTCAGGGAATAACGAGCAGTTCTTC
CDR3 protein: CSADPWSGNNEQFF

V gene: TRBV20-1
clone size: .
D gene: TRBD2
J gene: TRBJ2-5
CDR3 DNA: TGCAGTGCTACGCGGACTAGCGGAGGAAGCCAAGAGACCCAGTACTTC
CDR3 protein: CSATRTSGGSQETQYF

V gene: TRBV12-3/TRBV12-4
clone size: many
D gene: .
J gene: TRBJ1-1
CDR3 DNA: TGTGCCAGCAGTTTTGGGTATAACCCTGAAGCTTTCTTT
CDR3 protein: CASSFGYNPEAFF

V gene: TRBV27
clone size: many
D gene: TRBD2
J gene: TRBJ2-7
CDR3 DNA: TGTGCCAGCAGTTCGACTAGCTGGAACGAGCAGTACTTC
CDR3 protein: CASSSTSWNEQYF

V gene: TRBV9
clone size: many
D gene: .
J gene: TRBJ1-5
CDR3 DNA: TGTGCCAGCAGCGTAGGTGGGCAGGGTAATCAGCCCCAGCATTTT
CDR3 protein: CASSVGGQGNQPQHF

V gene: TRBV12-3/TRBV12-4
clone size: many
D gene: .
J gene: TRBJ2-1
CDR3 DNA: TGTGCCAGCAGTTTCGGGGACAGGGTCCCTAGCGGGAGATGGTATCATGAGCAGTTCTTC
CDR3 protein: CASSFGDRVPSGRWYHEQFF

V gene: TRBV12-3/TRBV12-4
clone size: many
D gene: .
J gene: TRBJ2-1
CDR3 DNA: TGTGCCAGCAGCATGAAAAGTCAAGGTCCCCACTTTGAGCAGTTCTTC
CDR3 protein: CASSMKSQGPHFEQFF

V gene: TRBV5-1
clone size: many
D gene: TRBD1
J gene: TRBJ2-2
CDR3 DNA: TGCGCCAGCAGCTTGGGGACAGGAACCGGGGAGCTGTTTTTT
CDR3 protein: CASSLGTGTGELFF

V gene: TRBV2
clone size: few
D gene: .
J gene: TRBJ2-3
CDR3 DNA: TGTGCCAGCAACGGGCAGTACACAGATACGCAGTATTTT
CDR3 protein: CASNGQYTDTQYF

V gene: TRBV7-9
clone size: .
D gene: TRBD1
J gene: TRBJ2-7
CDR3 DNA: TGTGCCAGGGGGAGGACAGGGATGTTCGAGCAGTACTTC
CDR3 protein: CARGRTGMFEQYF

V gene: TRBV29-1
clone size: .
D gene: TRBD2
J gene: TRBJ2-1
CDR3 DNA: TGCAGGGAGGGACTAGCGGGAGAATATGAGCAGTTCTTC
CDR3 protein: CREGLAGEYEQFF

V gene: TRBV12-3/TRBV12-4
clone size: many
D gene: .
J gene: TRBJ1-5
CDR3 DNA: TGTGCCAGCAGTTTGACGGGAAATCAGCCCCAGCATTTT
CDR3 protein: CASSLTGNQPQHF

V gene: TRBV9
clone size: few
D gene: TRBD2
J gene: TRBJ2-2
CDR3 DNA: TGTGCCAGCAGCCGAAGCGGGAGTTTAAGAAATGGCGGGGAGCTGTTTTTT
CDR3 protein: CASSRSGSLRNGGELFF

V gene: TRBV18
clone size: once
D gene: .
J gene: TRBJ1-4
CDR3 DNA: TGTGCCAGCTCAAAGGGGACCGCTAATGAAAAACTGTTTTTT
CDR3 protein: CASSKGTANEKLFF

V gene: TRBV29-1
clone size: many
D gene: .
J gene: TRBJ2-5
CDR3 DNA: TGCAGCGTTGGGTCAGGATACGCAGAGACCCAGTACTTC
CDR3 protein: CSVGSGYAETQYF

V gene: TRBV27
clone size: many
D gene: .
J gene: TRBJ2-1
CDR3 DNA: TGTGCCAGCAGTTTGCCAACGGCGAGTGAGCAGTTCTTC
CDR3 protein: CASSLPTASEQFF

V gene: TRBV28
clone size: many
D gene: TRBD1
J gene: TRBJ1-2
CDR3 DNA: TGTGCCACCCACTTACTTACCGGGACAGGGGGAAGGGGCTACACCTTC
CDR3 protein: CATHLLTGTGGRGYTF

V gene: TRBV6-1
clone size: .
D gene: .
J gene: TRBJ2-7
CDR3 DNA: TGTGCCAGCAGTCTACGATCAGGACAGATCTACGAGCAGTACTTC
CDR3 protein: CASSLRSGQIYEQYF

V gene: TRBV7-9
clone size: many
D gene: .
J gene: TRBJ2-5
CDR3 DNA: TGTGCCAGCAGCTTAGCAGGTGGCAGACAAGAGACCCAGTACTTC
CDR3 protein: CASSLAGGRQETQYF

V gene: TRBV2
clone size: few
D gene: .
J gene: TRBJ1-2
CDR3 DNA: TGTGCCAGCAATCCCGCACAGGGAATGAGTGTCTATGGCTACACCTTC
CDR3 protein: CASNPAQGMSVYGYTF

V gene: TRBV9
clone size: few
D gene: TRBD1
J gene: TRBJ1-5
CDR3 DNA: TGTGCCAGCAGCACAGGGGACAGGGGATACAATCAGCCCCAGCATTTT
CDR3 protein: CASSTGDRGYNQPQHF

V gene: TRBV30
clone size: .
D gene: .
J gene: TRBJ1-5
CDR3 DNA: TGTGCCTGGAGGGAGAATTGGGGTGGCGGAGATCAGCCCCAGCATTTT
CDR3 protein: CAWRENWGGGDQPQHF

V gene: TRBV29-1
clone size: many
D gene: .
J gene: TRBJ2-1
CDR3 DNA: TGCAGCGTGGATTTACTAGCTGCTTATTCCTACAATGAGCAGTTCTTC
CDR3 protein: CSVDLLAAYSYNEQFF

V gene: TRBV9
clone size: few
D gene: .
J gene: TRBJ1-6
CDR3 DNA: TGTGCCAGCAGCGTAGGAGGGCGTTCACCCCTCCACTTT
CDR3 protein: CASSVGGRSPLHF

V gene: TRBV7-9
clone size: few
D gene: TRBD1
J gene: TRBJ2-2
CDR3 DNA: TGTGCCAGCAGCCTACCACAGGGGCACGGGGAGCTGTTTTTT
CDR3 protein: CASSLPQGHGELFF

V gene: TRBV12-3/TRBV12-4
clone size: many
D gene: TRBD2
J gene: TRBJ2-2
CDR3 DNA: TGTGCCAGCAGGCGCCTAGCGGGAGCCGGGGAGCTGTTTTTT
CDR3 protein: CASRRLAGAGELFF

V gene: TRBV20-1
clone size: few
D gene: .
J gene: TRBJ1-4
CDR3 DNA: TGCAGTGCTAGAGATGGGGCCAAGCAGGGAAACGAAAAACTGTTTTTT
CDR3 protein: CSARDGAKQGNEKLFF

V gene: TRBV6-5
clone size: medium-sized
D gene: TRBD1
J gene: TRBJ1-2
CDR3 DNA: TGTGCCAGCAGCCCCCGTAGGACAGGGAACTATGGCTACACCTTC
CDR3 protein: CASSPRRTGNYGYTF

V gene: TRBV27
clone size: many
D gene: .
J gene: TRBJ1-5
CDR3 DNA: TGTGCCAGCAGTCCTCCGAATCAGCCCCAGCATTTT
CDR3 protein: CASSPPNQPQHF

V gene: TRBV7-7
clone size: .
D gene: .
J gene: TRBJ2-7
CDR3 DNA: TGTGCTAGCGGCCGGGCTATGCACAGGCCCACCTACGAGCAGTACTTC
CDR3 protein: CASGRAMHRPTYEQYF